The 2 T cell receptor beta chains in this list originate from one sample, sequenced in a study of T cells after yellow fever vaccination. MiXCR, applied by TCRdb to the 5' RACE reads, yields one record per CDR3 protein. The table has more than 350,000 distinct CDR3 sequences, around a tenth seen once; the top ten hold around 18%. Sequencing used PBMCs, obtained on the day of the first yellow fever vaccination. The receptors derive from a man younger than 35 who received the YFV17D yellow fever vaccine.

This clonotype was recorded many times. The chain uses TRBV7-2 and TRBJ2-7; TRBD2 aligns across 13 bases. V shed 5 bases, J shed 2 bases, and the junction held 3 bases outside the gene matches. The CDR3 runs 15 residues. Germline assignment: CDR1 SGHTA and CDR2 FQGNSA. The CDR3 bases are TGTGCCAGCAGCCTACTAGCGGGGGGGACCTACGAGCAGTACGTC. Encoded protein: CASSLLAGGTYEQYV.

This clonotype was counted only a few times. The gene calls are TRBV20-1 and TRBJ1-5; D unclear. The CDR3 contains 15 residues. Trimming cost V 0 bases and J 1 base, with 10 bases left between them. The germline CDR1 and CDR2 sequences are DFQATT and SNEGSKA (reference sequence). CDR3 in amino acids: CSARDLRDSNQPQHF. CDR3 nucleotides: TGCAGTGCTAGAGATCTCCGAGACAGCAATCAGCCCCAGCATTTT.